Below, 7 T cell receptor beta chains from the same sample are listed, as sequenced in a study of regulatory T cells in long-lasting Graves disease. Time point indicated: newly diagnosed GD, antithyroid drugs for less than 3 months. Making the TCR library involved RNA that had been extracted from PBMCs. The authors built TCR beta libraries using iRepertoire HTBI primers and Arm-PCR of CDR3 regions. TCRdb itself ran the multiplex PCR reads through MiXCR, one entry per CDR3 protein. The sample carries under 400,000 distinct CDR3 sequences, over 15% recorded once. This same sample was also taken into another study, of T cells in Graves' hyperthyroidism and ophthalmopathy.

Sample: peripheral blood mononuclear cells (PBMCs), taken at new diagnosis, from a patient treated with antithyroid drugs. These receptors all stem from a man aged 35-49 years with Graves disease.

This chain connects TRBV6-1 to TRBJ2-1, with D unclear. CDR1 and CDR2 (germline): MNHNS, SASEGT. Trimming took off 5 bases at V and 7 bases at J, with 21 bases between the two ends. The CDR3 runs 16 residues. The CDR3 sequence is CASSRINDPPLNEQFF. The CDR3 nucleotides read TGTGCCAGCAGTCGTATTAACGATCCGCCCTTGAATGAGCAGTTCTTC.

This clonotype was counted at least ten times. The gene calls are TRBV5-1 and TRBJ2-7; D might be TRBD1 (5 bases). The V end lost 0 bases, the J end lost 2 bases, and 6 bases lay between the germline ends. The germline V gene has CDR1 SGHRS and CDR2 YFSETQ. The CDR3 contains 13 residues. The CDR3 nucleotides read TGCGCCAGCAGCTTGGTGGGGCCCTACGAGCAGTACTTC. Translation: CASSLVGPYEQYF.

This clonotype was found many times. The rearrangement joins TRBV5-6 to TRBJ2-7; D is ambiguous. CDR1 SGHDT and CDR2 YYEEEE come from the germline V gene. CDR3 length: 14 amino acids. The V and J ends lost 4 bases and 5 bases respectively, with 16 bases between them. CDR3 in DNA: TGTGCCAGCAGCACCAGCGTTAAGGACCACGAGCAGTACTTC. Its protein product is CASSTSVKDHEQYF. The whole variable domain, remainder taken from reference TRBV5-6 and TRBJ2-7, is DAGVTQSPTHLIKTRGQQVTLRCSPKSGHDTVSWYQQALGQGPQFIFQYYEEEERQRGNFPDRFSGHQFPNYSSELNVNALLLGDSALYLCASSTSVKDHEQYFGPGTRLTVT.

This clonotype has at least ten counts. CDR3 sequence: CASGAFYEQYF. In DNA, the CDR3 is TGTGCCAGCGGGGCGTTCTACGAGCAGTACTTC. V gene TRBV28 combines with J gene TRBJ2-7; possible D gene TRBD1, 5 bases. Trimming stripped 8 bases from V and 3 bases from J, with 8 bases between. This CDR3 contains 11 residues. The germline CDR1 and CDR2 sequences are MDHEN and SYDVKM.

This chain uses TRBV6-1 with TRBJ2-2; 12 bases are shared with TRBD1. Germline CDR1 and CDR2: MNHNS and SASEGT. Trimming at V came to 5 bases and at J to 4 bases, leaving 5 bases not matched to a gene. The CDR3 is 16 amino acids. The CDR3 DNA sequence: TGTGCCAGCAGTCCCGGGACAGGGGGCCGCACCGGGGAGCTGTTTTTT. This encodes CASSPGTGGRTGELFF.

The J gene is TRBJ2-1, the V gene TRBV27; TRBD2 might be the D (5 bases). In germline, CDR1 is MNHEY, CDR2 SMNVEV (reference sequence). Trimming stripped 3 bases from V and 6 bases from J, with 30 bases between. The CDR3 extends over 20 amino acids. In DNA, the CDR3 is TGTGCCAGCAGTTTCCCCATCTCCTTTGGCAGGCCACTAGGCTCCAATGAGCAGTTCTTC. Translated: CASSFPISFGRPLGSNEQFF.

V is TRBV29-1 and J is TRBJ2-1; tentative D call: TRBD2 (6 bases). Between the trimmed V and J ends, which lost 6 bases and 4 bases, there was a span of 22 bases. The CDR3 consists of 16 residues. Germline loops: CDR1 SQVTM, CDR2 ANQGSEA. The DNA for the CDR3 is TGCAGCGTCCGAGGCCGGGAGTTAGGGGATTACAATGAGCAGTTCTTC. As protein: CSVRGRELGDYNEQFF.